The rows below give T cell receptor beta chains drawn from one sample of a study of regulatory T cells in long-lasting Graves disease. MiXCR, applied by TCRdb to the multiplex PCR reads, yields one record per CDR3 protein. The table records about 300,000 distinct CDR3 sequences, 15% to 20% of them present only once. Source: peripheral blood mononuclear cells (PBMCs), taken at new diagnosis, from a patient treated with antithyroid drugs. The receptors derive from a female donor with Graves disease. The CDR3 runs from the conserved cysteine through the conserved F or W.

TRBV7-8 CASSLRNAGGPRSGELFF
TRBV19 CASSSYSGTVNTEAFF
TRBV5-5 CASSTQGSYGYTF
TRBV28 CASSFQGAPAITLHF
TRBV20-1 CSASVEGAGGEQYF
TRBV20-1 CSGIPGLAESTDTQYF
TRBV5-1 CASSWGGPSNEQFF
TRBV12-3/TRBV12-4 CASSSWEGAPKETQYF
TRBV6-5 CASSYSGAPTIYF
TRBV5-1 CASSLARTTYGYTF
TRBV2 CASGGVGSEAFF
TRBV5-4 CASSLVAGREKLFF
TRBV6-5 CASSSAGGGGYTF
TRBV7-3 CASSQSRRTEQFF
TRBV27 CASSPTFDRGNTGELFF
TRBV11-2 CASSLGMSYEQYF
TRBV2 CASIPGLVGTGELFF
TRBV4-2 CASSPGLAGGRGEQYF
TRBV3-1 CASSQEMDATDTQYF